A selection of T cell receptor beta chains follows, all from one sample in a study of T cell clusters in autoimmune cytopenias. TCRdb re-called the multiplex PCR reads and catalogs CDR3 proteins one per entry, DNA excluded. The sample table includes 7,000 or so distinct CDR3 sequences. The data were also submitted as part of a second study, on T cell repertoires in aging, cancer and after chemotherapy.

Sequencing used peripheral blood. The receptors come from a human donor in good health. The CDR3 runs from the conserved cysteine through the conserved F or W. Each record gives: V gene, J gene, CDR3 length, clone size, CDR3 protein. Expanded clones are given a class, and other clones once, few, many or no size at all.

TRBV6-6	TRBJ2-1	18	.	CASTPGQGRTSSYNEQFF
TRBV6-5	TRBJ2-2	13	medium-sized	CASSPERSGELFF
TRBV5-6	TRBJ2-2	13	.	CASSPRRAGELFF
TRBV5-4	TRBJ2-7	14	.	CASSHSKGAGEQYF
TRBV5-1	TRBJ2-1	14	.	CASSFRDSYNEQFF
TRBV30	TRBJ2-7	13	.	CAWSVQGPYEQYF
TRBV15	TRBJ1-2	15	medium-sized	CATSRGGTEGYGYTF
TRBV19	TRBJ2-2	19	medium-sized	CASEGQVYATSRGTGELFF
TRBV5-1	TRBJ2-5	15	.	CASNKWTGSRETQYF
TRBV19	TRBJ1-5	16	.	CASRDRGRNSNQPQHF
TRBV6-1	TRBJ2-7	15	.	CASSSLLTGTGEQYF
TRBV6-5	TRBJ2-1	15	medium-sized	CASSTQRVVLNEQFF
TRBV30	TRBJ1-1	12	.	CARRTSNTEAFF
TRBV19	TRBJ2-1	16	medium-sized	CASSRRRTQAGDEQFF
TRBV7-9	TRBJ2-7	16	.	CASSTADLGSLYEQYF
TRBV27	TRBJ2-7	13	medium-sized	CASSPAAPVEQYF
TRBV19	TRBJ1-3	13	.	CASSTQGANTIYF
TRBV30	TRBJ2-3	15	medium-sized	CAWSVGVGGTDTQYF
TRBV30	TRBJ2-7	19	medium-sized	CAWSVGYGLAGDFRGEQYF
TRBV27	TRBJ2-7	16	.	CASSISRGVASYEQYF
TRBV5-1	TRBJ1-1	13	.	CASSLGVNTEAFF
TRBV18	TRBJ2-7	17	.	CASSPVLPGQGDHEQYF
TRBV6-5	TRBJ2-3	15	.	CASSPAGGITDTQYF
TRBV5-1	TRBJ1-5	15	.	CASSPDGPGNQPQHF
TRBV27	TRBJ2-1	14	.	CASTGQGIYNEQFF
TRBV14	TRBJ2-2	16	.	CASSPSLAGRTGELFF
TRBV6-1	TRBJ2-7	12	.	CASTITAGEQYF
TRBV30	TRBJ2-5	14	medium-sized	CAWSVQGNQETQYF